The rows below give T cell receptor beta chains drawn from one sample of a study of CD8 T cells in Susac syndrome. From the immunoSEQ multiplex PCR reads, TCRdb called clonotypes with MiXCR, one entry per CDR3 protein. The top ten hold 0.095% to 0.12% of the sample, which has around 200,000 distinct CDR3 sequences, 90% to 95% seen once. The specimen sequenced was CD4+ T cells from PBMCs. These receptors came from a human donor in good health. The CDR3 runs from the conserved cysteine through the conserved F or W. Each record gives: D gene, J gene, clone size, V gene, CDR3 protein, CDR3 DNA. D genes are given only for firm matches. Some rows mark clone size as missing; the rest say once, few, many or name a class of expanded clone.

D: -
J: TRBJ2-3
size: once
V: TRBV20-1
CDR3: CSARLGDTQYF
DNA: TGCAGTGCTAGATTGGGAGATACGCAGTATTTT

D: -
J: TRBJ2-1
size: -
V: TRBV6-6
CDR3: CASSYSVQGGEQFF
DNA: TGTGCCAGCAGTTACTCGGTGCAGGGAGGCGAGCAGTTCTTC

D: -
J: TRBJ1-1
size: -
V: TRBV5-4
CDR3: CASSNERGSGRAFF
DNA: TGTGCCAGCAGCAATGAAAGGGGCTCTGGGCGAGCTTTCTTT

D: -
J: TRBJ2-2
size: -
V: TRBV12-3/TRBV12-4
CDR3: CASSFRRPETGELFF
DNA: TGTGCCAGCAGTTTCCGGCGGCCCGAAACCGGGGAGCTGTTTTTT

D: TRBD2
J: TRBJ2-1
size: -
V: TRBV29-1
CDR3: CSVEKLAGYQQFF
DNA: TGCAGCGTTGAAAAACTAGCGGGGTATCAACAGTTCTTC

D: -
J: TRBJ2-7
size: -
V: TRBV6-6
CDR3: CASSYSRGSYEQYF
DNA: TGTGCCAGCAGTTACTCCCGGGGCTCCTACGAGCAGTACTTC

D: -
J: TRBJ2-1
size: -
V: TRBV29-1
CDR3: CSVDRGSGNEQFF
DNA: TGCAGCGTTGACCGGGGCTCTGGCAATGAGCAGTTCTTC

D: TRBD1
J: TRBJ1-1
size: -
V: TRBV5-1
CDR3: CASSTSGGRTEAFF
DNA: TGCGCCAGCAGCACGTCAGGGGGTCGCACTGAAGCTTTCTTT

D: -
J: TRBJ1-5
size: -
V: TRBV7-9
CDR3: CASSPGEWADQPQHF
DNA: TGTGCCAGCAGCCCAGGGGAATGGGCTGATCAGCCCCAGCATTTT

D: -
J: TRBJ1-4
size: -
V: TRBV9
CDR3: CASSVDQANEKLFF
DNA: TGTGCCAGCAGCGTAGACCAGGCAAATGAAAAACTGTTTTTT

D: TRBD1
J: TRBJ2-2
size: -
V: TRBV29-1
CDR3: CSVQTGHGTGELFF
DNA: TGCAGCGTTCAGACAGGGCATGGCACCGGGGAGCTGTTTTTT

D: -
J: TRBJ2-7
size: -
V: TRBV29-1
CDR3: CSVDRAGQSYEQYF
DNA: TGCAGCGTTGATCGGGCAGGGCAATCCTACGAGCAGTACTTC

D: TRBD1
J: TRBJ2-7
size: -
V: TRBV19
CDR3: CASSTTQGAGEQYF
DNA: TGTGCCAGTAGTACTACACAGGGGGCGGGCGAGCAGTACTTC

D: TRBD1
J: TRBJ2-7
size: -
V: TRBV5-1
CDR3: CASSKGQGNTYEQYF
DNA: TGCGCCAGCAGCAAAGGACAGGGGAATACCTACGAGCAGTACTTC

D: -
J: TRBJ1-2
size: -
V: TRBV6-5
CDR3: CASSYSLPGPDYGYTF
DNA: TGTGCCAGCAGTTACTCCTTACCTGGACCCGACTATGGCTACACCTTC

D: -
J: TRBJ2-1
size: -
V: TRBV7-9
CDR3: CASSLERAGYNEQFF
DNA: TGTGCCAGCAGCTTAGAGCGTGCCGGCTACAATGAGCAGTTCTTC

D: -
J: TRBJ1-2
size: -
V: TRBV3-1
CDR3: CASSQDQAVVEGYTF
DNA: TGTGCCAGCAGCCAAGATCAGGCAGTAGTCGAGGGCTACACCTTC

D: TRBD1
J: TRBJ1-1
size: -
V: TRBV10-2
CDR3: CASITQGQATEAFF
DNA: TGCGCCAGCATTACACAGGGACAGGCCACTGAAGCTTTCTTT

D: -
J: TRBJ2-3
size: -
V: TRBV6-5
CDR3: CASSYGGPTDTQYF
DNA: TGTGCCAGCAGTTACGGGGGGCCCACAGATACGCAGTATTTT

D: -
J: TRBJ2-1
size: -
V: TRBV18
CDR3: CASSPTSSHEQFF
DNA: TGTGCCAGCTCACCAACTAGTTCCCATGAGCAGTTCTTC

D: -
J: TRBJ2-1
size: -
V: TRBV29-1
CDR3: CSLSQPGTNTEQFF
DNA: TGCAGCCTGAGTCAGCCAGGCACCAACACTGAGCAGTTCTTC

D: TRBD1
J: TRBJ2-3
size: once
V: TRBV20-1
CDR3: CSALDRVGPDTQYF
DNA: TGCAGTGCTTTGGACAGGGTGGGACCAGATACGCAGTATTTT

D: -
J: TRBJ2-3
size: -
V: TRBV4-1
CDR3: CASSARGTRNTQYF
DNA: TGCGCCAGCTCCGCCCGAGGGACACGGAATACGCAGTATTTT

D: TRBD2
J: TRBJ2-7
size: -
V: TRBV20-1
CDR3: CSAERDLSYEQYF
DNA: TGCAGTGCTGAGCGGGACCTATCCTACGAGCAGTACTTC

D: TRBD1
J: TRBJ1-1
size: -
V: TRBV5-1
CDR3: CASSQGQGGNTEAFF
DNA: TGCGCCAGCAGCCAGGGACAGGGTGGGAACACTGAAGCTTTCTTT

D: TRBD1
J: TRBJ2-1
size: -
V: TRBV11-2
CDR3: CASSVTGRYDNEQFF
DNA: TGTGCCAGCAGCGTGACAGGGCGGTATGACAATGAGCAGTTCTTC

D: -
J: TRBJ1-1
size: few
V: TRBV2
CDR3: CASSKSGNTEAFF
DNA: TGTGCCAGCAGTAAAAGTGGGAACACTGAAGCTTTCTTT

D: -
J: TRBJ2-5
size: -
V: TRBV20-1
CDR3: CSARGKAQETQYF
DNA: TGCAGTGCTAGGGGAAAGGCCCAAGAGACCCAGTACTTC

D: -
J: TRBJ1-4
size: -
V: TRBV29-1
CDR3: CSVAQNGLFF
DNA: TGCAGCGTAGCGCAGAATGGACTGTTTTTT

D: TRBD1
J: TRBJ2-7
size: -
V: TRBV20-1
CDR3: CSASPGQSSYEQYF
DNA: TGCAGTGCTAGTCCGGGACAGAGCTCCTACGAGCAGTACTTC

D: -
J: TRBJ1-2
size: -
V: TRBV25-1
CDR3: CASSGDIDGYTF
DNA: TGTGCCAGCAGTGGGGACATAGATGGCTACACCTTC

D: -
J: TRBJ1-5
size: -
V: TRBV2
CDR3: CASSGRQLNRPQHF
DNA: TGTGCCAGCAGTGGGAGACAGCTTAATCGGCCCCAGCATTTT

D: -
J: TRBJ1-1
size: once
V: TRBV7-8
CDR3: CASSRLAANTEAFF
DNA: TGTGCCAGCAGCCGTCTGGCCGCGAACACTGAAGCTTTCTTT

D: -
J: TRBJ2-6
size: -
V: TRBV5-1
CDR3: CASSPSGGLSSGANVLTF
DNA: TGCGCCAGCAGCCCTTCTGGGGGGCTGAGCTCTGGGGCCAACGTCCTGACTTTC

D: TRBD2
J: TRBJ2-1
size: -
V: TRBV5-4
CDR3: CASSSTSGVYEQFF
DNA: TGTGCCAGCAGCTCGACTAGCGGGGTGTATGAGCAGTTCTTC

D: TRBD2
J: TRBJ2-1
size: -
V: TRBV20-1
CDR3: CSASTSGLLAEQFF
DNA: TGCAGTGCTAGTACTAGCGGGCTCTTGGCTGAGCAGTTCTTC

D: TRBD1
J: TRBJ2-1
size: -
V: TRBV5-1
CDR3: CASSGWDRAANEQFF
DNA: TGCGCCAGCAGCGGCTGGGACAGGGCGGCTAATGAGCAGTTCTTC

D: -
J: TRBJ2-5
size: -
V: TRBV4-2
CDR3: CASSAPSPRAAQYF
DNA: TGTGCCAGCAGCGCCCCCTCGCCCCGAGCCGCCCAGTACTTC

D: TRBD1
J: TRBJ1-2
size: -
V: TRBV11-1
CDR3: CASSSDLGQPGYTF
DNA: TGTGCCAGCAGCTCAGACCTGGGACAGCCTGGCTACACCTTC

D: -
J: TRBJ1-5
size: -
V: TRBV12-3/TRBV12-4
CDR3: CASSLEGRQPQHF
DNA: TGTGCCAGCAGTTTAGAGGGACGGCAGCCCCAGCATTTT

D: -
J: TRBJ1-1
size: -
V: TRBV29-1
CDR3: CTAAQDSVNTEAFF
DNA: TGCACCGCCGCCCAGGACAGCGTGAACACTGAAGCTTTCTTT

D: -
J: TRBJ1-1
size: -
V: TRBV3-1
CDR3: CASSQGALGAFF
DNA: TGTGCCAGCAGCCAGGGTGCCCTAGGTGCTTTCTTT

D: -
J: TRBJ1-4
size: -
V: TRBV2
CDR3: CATRFGDEKLFF
DNA: TGTGCCACACGATTCGGGGATGAAAAACTGTTTTTT

D: -
J: TRBJ1-2
size: -
V: TRBV3-1
CDR3: CASSLRQSYGYTF
DNA: TGTGCCAGCAGCCTCCGACAGTCATATGGCTACACCTTC

D: -
J: TRBJ2-1
size: -
V: TRBV11-2
CDR3: CASTSPSYNEQFF
DNA: TGTGCCAGCACCTCCCCATCCTACAATGAGCAGTTCTTC